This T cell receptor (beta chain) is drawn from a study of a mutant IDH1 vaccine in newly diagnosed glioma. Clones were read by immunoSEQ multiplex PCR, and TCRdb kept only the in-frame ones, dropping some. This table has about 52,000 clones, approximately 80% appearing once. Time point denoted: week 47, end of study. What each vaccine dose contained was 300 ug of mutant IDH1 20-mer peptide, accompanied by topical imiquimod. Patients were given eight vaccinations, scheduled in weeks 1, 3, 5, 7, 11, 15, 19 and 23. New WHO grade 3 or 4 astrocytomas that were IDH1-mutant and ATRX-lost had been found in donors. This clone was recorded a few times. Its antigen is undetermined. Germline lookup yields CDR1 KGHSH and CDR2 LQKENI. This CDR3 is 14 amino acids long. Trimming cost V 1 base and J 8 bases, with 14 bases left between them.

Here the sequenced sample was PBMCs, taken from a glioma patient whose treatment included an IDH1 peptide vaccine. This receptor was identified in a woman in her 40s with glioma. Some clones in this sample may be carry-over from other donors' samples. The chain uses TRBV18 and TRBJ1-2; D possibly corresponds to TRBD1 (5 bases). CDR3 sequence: CASSPRPQGYGYTF. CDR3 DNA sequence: TGTGCCAGCTCACCACGTCCCCAGGGTTACGGCTACACCTTC.